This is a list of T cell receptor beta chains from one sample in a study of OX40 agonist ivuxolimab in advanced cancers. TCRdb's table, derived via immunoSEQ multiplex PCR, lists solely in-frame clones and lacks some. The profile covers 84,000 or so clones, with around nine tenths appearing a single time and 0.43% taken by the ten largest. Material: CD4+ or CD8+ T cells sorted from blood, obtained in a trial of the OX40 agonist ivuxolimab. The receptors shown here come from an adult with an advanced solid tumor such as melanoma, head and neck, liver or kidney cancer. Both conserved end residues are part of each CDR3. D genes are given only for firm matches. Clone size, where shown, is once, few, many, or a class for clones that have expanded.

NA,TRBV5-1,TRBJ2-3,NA,TGCGCCAGCATCTCGAGGGACACAGATACGCAGTATTTT,CASISRDTDTQYF
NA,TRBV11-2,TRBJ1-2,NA,TGTGCCAGCAGTCCGGGTGTTGCAGGGGCTAACTATGGCTACACCTTC,CASSPGVAGANYGYTF
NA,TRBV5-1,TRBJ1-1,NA,TGCGCCAGCAGCTTGTGGGGTGGGGACACTGAAGCTTTCTTT,CASSLWGGDTEAFF
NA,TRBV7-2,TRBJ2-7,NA,TGTGCCAGCAGCCCAGGACAGACGAGTTCCTACGAGCAGTACTTC,CASSPGQTSSYEQYF
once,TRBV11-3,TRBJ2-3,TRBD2,TGTGCCAGCAGCCGGGGGGTGGCTAGCGGGATGGGCACAGATACGCAGTATTTT,CASSRGVASGMGTDTQYF
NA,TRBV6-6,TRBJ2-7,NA,TGTGCCAGCAGTTACTCGCGGGGATCCTACGAGCAGTACTTC,CASSYSRGSYEQYF
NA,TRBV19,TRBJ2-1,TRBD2,TGTGCCAGCAAAAGCGGGAGAGACCTAGATGAGCAGTTCTTC,CASKSGRDLDEQFF
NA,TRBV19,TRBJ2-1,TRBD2,TGTGCCAGTAGTAAGGACCCCGGGACTAGCTCCTACAATGAGCAGTTCTTC,CASSKDPGTSSYNEQFF
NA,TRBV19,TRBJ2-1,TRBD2,TGTGCCAGTAGTATGCTAGCGGGGCCCTACAATGAGCAGTTCTTC,CASSMLAGPYNEQFF
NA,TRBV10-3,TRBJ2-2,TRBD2,TGTGCCATCAGTGACTACGGGACTAGCGGGAGTCCCGGGGAGCTGTTTTTT,CAISDYGTSGSPGELFF
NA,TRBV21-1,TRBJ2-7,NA,TGTGCCAGCAGCAAATCGCCGGGGGCTGGTCCTCAACCCTACGAGCAGTACTTC,CASSKSPGAGPQPYEQYF
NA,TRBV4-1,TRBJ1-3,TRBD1,TGCGCCAGCAGCCAAGAGTGGCAGGGGGCTGGAAACACCATATATTTT,CASSQEWQGAGNTIYF
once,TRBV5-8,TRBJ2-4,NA,TGTGCCAGCAGCCCCAGGCGACTAGCCAAAAACATTCAGTACTTC,CASSPRRLAKNIQYF
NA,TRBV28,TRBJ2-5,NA,TGTGCCAGCAGTGCCCCTGGGAGGACAGAGACCCAGTACTTC,CASSAPGRTETQYF
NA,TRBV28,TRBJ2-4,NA,TGTGCCAGCAGTCCCCCTTTCGGAGGATCGGGCATTCAGTACTTC,CASSPPFGGSGIQYF
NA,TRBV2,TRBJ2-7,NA,TGTGCCAGCAAGACCTACTCGGAAGAGCAGTACTTC,CASKTYSEEQYF
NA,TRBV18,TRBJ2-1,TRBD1,TGTGCCACTAAGGACAGGGAAAATGAGCAGTTCTTC,CATKDRENEQFF
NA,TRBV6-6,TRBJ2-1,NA,TGTGCCAGCAGTTACGACTCCCGTCGGGGCAATGAGCAGTTCTTC,CASSYDSRRGNEQFF
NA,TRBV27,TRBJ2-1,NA,TGTGCCAGCAGTTTTTCTCACTTGGATGAGCAGTTCTTC,CASSFSHLDEQFF
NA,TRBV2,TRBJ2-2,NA,TGTGCCAGCAGTGAACTCCAAAACACCGGGGAGCTGTTTTTT,CASSELQNTGELFF
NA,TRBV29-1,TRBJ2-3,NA,TGCAGCGCCGAGGGGGGGCCAGATACGCAGTATTTT,CSAEGGPDTQYF
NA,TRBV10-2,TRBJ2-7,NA,TGCGCCAGCAACAGGGACGGAGGGCGGTACGAGCAGTACTTC,CASNRDGGRYEQYF
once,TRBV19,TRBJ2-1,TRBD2,TGTGCCAGTAGTCCTTCCGGACTAGCGGGAGATTACAATGAGCAGTTCTTC,CASSPSGLAGDYNEQFF
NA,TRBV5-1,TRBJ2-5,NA,TGCGCCAGCAGCTTGGGTGGGGGGTCCAGGGAGACCCAGTACTTC,CASSLGGGSRETQYF
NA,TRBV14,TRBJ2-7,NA,TGTGCCAGCAGCCAGGTCAGGGTCGGCGAGCAGTACTTC,CASSQVRVGEQYF
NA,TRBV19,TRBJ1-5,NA,TGTGCCAGTAGCCAACAGGGAGGAGGGGGCAATCAGCCCCAGCATTTT,CASSQQGGGGNQPQHF
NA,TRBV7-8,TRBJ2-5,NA,TGTGCCAGCAGCTTAGTCGGGGGAGTAGGGGAGACCCAGTACTTC,CASSLVGGVGETQYF
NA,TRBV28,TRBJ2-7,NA,TGTGCCAGCACCGATCCGGGACGGCCATACGAGCAGTACTTC,CASTDPGRPYEQYF
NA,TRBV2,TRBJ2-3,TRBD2,TGTGCCAGCAGCCCACTGGCGGGGGTCACAGATACGCAGTATTTT,CASSPLAGVTDTQYF
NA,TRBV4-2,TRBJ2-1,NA,TGTGCCAGCAGCCAAGAGGGCCTGACGAGGACTGCCCCGTACAATGAGCAGTTCTTC,CASSQEGLTRTAPYNEQFF
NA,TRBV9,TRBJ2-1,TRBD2,TGTGCCAGCAGCGGGCTACTAGCGGGAAGTGCTTTGGGTTACAATGAGCAGTTCTTC,CASSGLLAGSALGYNEQFF
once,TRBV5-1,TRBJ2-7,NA,TGCGCCAGCAGCTTGGGCAGTCCTTACGAGCAGTACTTC,CASSLGSPYEQYF
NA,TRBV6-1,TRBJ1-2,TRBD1,TGTGCCAGCACCTTGGGACAGAACTATGGCTACACCTTC,CASTLGQNYGYTF
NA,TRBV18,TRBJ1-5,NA,TGTGCCAGCTCAGGGACGGCTGATCAGCCCCAGCATTTT,CASSGTADQPQHF
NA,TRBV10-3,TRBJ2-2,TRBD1,TGTGCCACTAGAGACAGGGACGCGTTTATAGGGGAGCTGTTTTTT,CATRDRDAFIGELFF
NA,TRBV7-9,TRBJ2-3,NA,TGTGCCAGCAGCACCGGGGGCGGGGCGGATACGCAGTATTTT,CASSTGGGADTQYF
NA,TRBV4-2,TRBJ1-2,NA,TGTGCCAGCAGCCAAGCCACCACAGGGAGCTATGGCTACACCTTC,CASSQATTGSYGYTF
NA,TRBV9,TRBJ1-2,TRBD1,TGTGCCAGCAGCTCGTTGGAACAGGGGAACCGCGGCTACACCTTC,CASSSLEQGNRGYTF